Listed below are T cell receptor beta chains from one sample, sequenced in a study of blood T cell repertoires in COVID-19. TCRdb keeps only in-frame clones here, not all; method: immunoSEQ multiplex PCR. The sample gives around 99,000 clones, about 87% of which show up once; 6.8% is in the top ten. The sequenced sample was peripheral blood. The receptors come from a man in his fifties or sixties with active or convalescent COVID-19. CDR3s include the opening cysteine and the closing phenylalanine or tryptophan. The order of the fields is V gene, D gene, J gene, clone size, CDR3 protein, CDR3 DNA. A D gene is named only where the DNA matches it firmly. A row's size may be missing; if present it is once, few, many or a size class.

V gene: TRBV4-3; D gene: TRBD2; J gene: TRBJ2-7; clone size: -; CDR3 protein: CASSQEIAGAGTYEQYF; CDR3 DNA: TGCGCCAGCAGCCAAGAAATTGCGGGAGCGGGTACCTACGAGCAGTACTTC
V gene: TRBV4-1; D gene: TRBD2; J gene: TRBJ2-5; clone size: -; CDR3 protein: CASSRLAGETQYF; CDR3 DNA: TGCGCCAGCAGCCGACTAGCGGGAGAGACCCAGTACTTC
V gene: TRBV3-1/TRBV3-2; D gene: TRBD1; J gene: TRBJ1-1; clone size: once; CDR3 protein: CASSTPGQGVEAFF; CDR3 DNA: TGTGCCAGCAGCACCCCGGGACAGGGGGTTGAAGCTTTCTTT
V gene: TRBV11-2; D gene: -; J gene: TRBJ2-2; clone size: -; CDR3 protein: CASSFTRDTGELFF; CDR3 DNA: TGTGCCAGCAGCTTCACGAGGGACACCGGGGAGCTGTTTTTT
V gene: TRBV7-8; D gene: -; J gene: TRBJ2-5; clone size: -; CDR3 protein: CASSSVGHLGETQYF; CDR3 DNA: TGTGCCAGCAGCTCTGTGGGACACCTAGGGGAGACCCAGTACTTC
V gene: TRBV7-9; D gene: -; J gene: TRBJ2-5; clone size: -; CDR3 protein: CASSGSMETVRPETQYF; CDR3 DNA: TGTGCCAGCAGTGGCTCTATGGAGACCGTTAGACCGGAGACCCAGTACTTC
V gene: TRBV28; D gene: TRBD1; J gene: TRBJ1-2; clone size: -; CDR3 protein: CASSLSGLTGGFNYGYTF; CDR3 DNA: TGTGCCAGCAGTTTATCGGGCCTCACAGGGGGATTCAACTATGGCTACACCTTC
V gene: TRBV10-3; D gene: TRBD1; J gene: TRBJ1-2; clone size: -; CDR3 protein: CAISDSIPGQGAFYGYTF; CDR3 DNA: TGTGCCATCAGTGATTCAATCCCGGGACAGGGGGCGTTCTATGGCTACACCTTC
V gene: TRBV6-5; D gene: TRBD1; J gene: TRBJ2-2; clone size: -; CDR3 protein: CASRPGQGNTGELFF; CDR3 DNA: TGTGCCAGCAGACCTGGACAGGGGAACACCGGGGAGCTGTTTTTT
V gene: TRBV12-3/TRBV12-4; D gene: TRBD1; J gene: TRBJ1-2; clone size: -; CDR3 protein: CASSGQGRGYTF; CDR3 DNA: TGTGCCAGCAGTGGACAGGGCCGTGGCTACACCTTC
V gene: TRBV5-1; D gene: TRBD2; J gene: TRBJ2-5; clone size: -; CDR3 protein: CASRSRSGGRGETQYF; CDR3 DNA: TGCGCCAGCAGGTCCCGTAGCGGGGGCCGGGGAGAGACCCAGTACTTC